These 5 T cell receptor beta chains came from one sample sequenced in a study of blood T cell repertoires in COVID-19 (dated by TCRdb to the early 2020s). The method behind the library was the immunoSEQ multiplex PCR assay. TCRdb obtained this table from immuneACCESS and retained in-frame rearrangements with V and J assigned. These tables miss some clones; where compared with another copy, unresolved V genes account for less than half of the shortfall, and the remainder is unexplained. The sample data list 300,000 to 350,000 clones, and about 90% of these were observed just once. 4% to 5.5% of the sample is taken by the ten largest. Sequenced sample: PBMCs or T cells enriched from blood (not recorded which). The receptors were gathered from a woman aged 18-29 years with acute COVID-19.

J is TRBJ1-2 and V is TRBV2; 9 bases fit TRBD1. This CDR3 is 16 amino acids long. The V gene end was trimmed by 7 bases and the J gene end by 6 bases; junction bases not matched to a gene: 15. CDR1 is SNHLY, CDR2 FYNNEI, per germline. The CDR3 DNA sequence: TGTGCCAGCACCATACTATCCGGCGGGACAGGGAATGGCTACACCTTC. This codes for CASTILSGGTGNGYTF. Filled out from reference TRBV2 and TRBJ1-2, the complete variable domain reads EPEVTQTPSHQVTQMGQEVILRCVPISNHLYFYWYRQILGQKVEFLVSFYNNEISEKSEIFDDQFSVERPDGSNFTLKIRSTKLEDSAMYFCASTILSGGTGNGYTFGSGTRLTVV.

This chain joins TRBV12-3 or TRBV12-4 and TRBJ2-3; 8 bases map to TRBD2. Trimming at V came to 7 bases and at J to 3 bases, leaving 3 bases not matched to a gene. The CDR3 sequence is 13 residues long. The chain's CDR3 is CASTGLATDTQYF. The CDR3 DNA is TGTGCCAGCACCGGACTAGCAACAGATACGCAGTATTTT.

The V and J genes are TRBV19 and TRBJ2-5; the D gene is possibly TRBD1 (6 bases). Germline values: CDR1 LNHDA, CDR2 SQIVND (reference sequence). The CDR3 totals 14 residues. Trimming removed 3 bases from V and 2 bases from J, with 10 bases in between. The CDR3 DNA is TGTGCCAGTAGTATTGGGACACGTCAAGAGACCCAGTACTTC. As protein: CASSIGTRQETQYF.

The chain uses TRBV11-3 and TRBJ2-3, with D unresolved. The V end lost 5 bases, the J end lost 2 bases, and 11 bases lay between the germline ends. Germline lookup yields CDR1 SGHNT and CDR2 YENEEA. The CDR3 consists of 14 residues. The CDR3 DNA reads TGTGCCAGCAGCCGAGGCGGCAACACAGATACGCAGTATTTT. Translating it yields CASSRGGNTDTQYF.

This clone has only one observation. J is TRBJ2-5 and V is TRBV5-6, with TRBD1 identical over 7 bases. The CDR3 contains 14 residues. Per the germline V gene, CDR1 is SGHDT and CDR2 is YYEEEE. Germline trimming cut 4 bases from V and 3 bases from J; bases unmatched to any gene: 6. The CDR3 DNA is TGTGCCAGCAGCCAATATGGGACAGAAGAGACCCAGTACTTC. Amino acid sequence: CASSQYGTEETQYF.